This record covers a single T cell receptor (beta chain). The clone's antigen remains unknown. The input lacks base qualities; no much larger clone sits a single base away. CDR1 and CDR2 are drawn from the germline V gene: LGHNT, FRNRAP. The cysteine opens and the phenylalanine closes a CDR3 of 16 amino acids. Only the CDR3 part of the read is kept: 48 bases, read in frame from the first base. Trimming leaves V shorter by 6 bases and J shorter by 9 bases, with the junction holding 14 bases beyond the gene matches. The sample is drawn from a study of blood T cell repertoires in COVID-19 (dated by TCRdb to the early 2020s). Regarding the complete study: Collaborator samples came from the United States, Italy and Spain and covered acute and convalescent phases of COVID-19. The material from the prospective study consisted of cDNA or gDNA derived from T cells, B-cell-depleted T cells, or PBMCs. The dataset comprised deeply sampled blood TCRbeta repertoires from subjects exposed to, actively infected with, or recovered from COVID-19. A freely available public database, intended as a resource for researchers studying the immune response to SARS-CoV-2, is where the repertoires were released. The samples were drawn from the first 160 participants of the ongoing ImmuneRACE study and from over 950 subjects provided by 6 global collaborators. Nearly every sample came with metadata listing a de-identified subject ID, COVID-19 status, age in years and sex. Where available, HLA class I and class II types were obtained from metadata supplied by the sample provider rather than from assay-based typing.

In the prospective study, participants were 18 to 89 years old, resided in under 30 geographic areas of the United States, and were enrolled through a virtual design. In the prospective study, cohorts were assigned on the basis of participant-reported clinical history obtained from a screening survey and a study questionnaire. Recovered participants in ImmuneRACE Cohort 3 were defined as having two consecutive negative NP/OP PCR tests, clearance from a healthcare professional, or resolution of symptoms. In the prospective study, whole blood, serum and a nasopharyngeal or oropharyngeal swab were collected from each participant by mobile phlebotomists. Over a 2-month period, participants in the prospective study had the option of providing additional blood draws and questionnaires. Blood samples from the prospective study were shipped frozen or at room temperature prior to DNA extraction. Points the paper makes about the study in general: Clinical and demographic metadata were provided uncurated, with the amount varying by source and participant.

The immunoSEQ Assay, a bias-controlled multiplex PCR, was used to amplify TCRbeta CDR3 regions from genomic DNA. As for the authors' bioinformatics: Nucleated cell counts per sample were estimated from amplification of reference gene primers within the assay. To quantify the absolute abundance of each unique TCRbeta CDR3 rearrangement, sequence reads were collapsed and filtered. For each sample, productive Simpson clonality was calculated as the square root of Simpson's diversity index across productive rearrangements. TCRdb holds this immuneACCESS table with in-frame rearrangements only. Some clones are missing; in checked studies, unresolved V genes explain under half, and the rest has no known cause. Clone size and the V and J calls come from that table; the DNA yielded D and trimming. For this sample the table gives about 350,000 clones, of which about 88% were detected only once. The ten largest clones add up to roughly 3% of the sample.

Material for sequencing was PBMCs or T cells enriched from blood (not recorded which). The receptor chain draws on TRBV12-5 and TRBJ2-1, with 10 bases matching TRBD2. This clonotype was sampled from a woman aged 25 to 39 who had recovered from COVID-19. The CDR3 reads CASGLVLTSGRGEQFF. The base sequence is TGTGCTAGTGGCCTAGTATTGACTAGCGGGCGGGGTGAGCAGTTCTTC. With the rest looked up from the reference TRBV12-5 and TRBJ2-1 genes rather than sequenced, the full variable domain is DARVTQTPRHKVTEMGQEVTMRCQPILGHNTVFWYRQTMMQGLELLAYFRNRAPLDDSGMPKDRFSAEMPDATLATLKIQPSEPRDSAVYFCASGLVLTSGRGEQFFGPGTRLTVL.